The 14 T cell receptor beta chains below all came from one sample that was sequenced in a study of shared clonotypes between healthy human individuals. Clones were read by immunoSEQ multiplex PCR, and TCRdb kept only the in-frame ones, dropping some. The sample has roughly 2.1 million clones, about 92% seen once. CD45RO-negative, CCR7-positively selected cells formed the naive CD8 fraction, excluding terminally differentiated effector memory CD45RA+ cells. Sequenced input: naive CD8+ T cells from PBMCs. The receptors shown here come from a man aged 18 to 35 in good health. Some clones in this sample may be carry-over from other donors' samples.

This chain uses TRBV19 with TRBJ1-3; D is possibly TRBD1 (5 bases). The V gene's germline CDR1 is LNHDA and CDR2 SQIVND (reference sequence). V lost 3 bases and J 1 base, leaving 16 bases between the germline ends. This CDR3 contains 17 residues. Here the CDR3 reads CASSISLEGRSGNTIYF. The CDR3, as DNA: TGTGCCAGTAGTATTAGTTTGGAGGGGCGTTCTGGAAACACCATATATTTT.

The CDR3 DNA reads TGCGCCAGCAGCCAAGTAGGTCAGGGGTTCATGGGAATGACTTTC. Translating gives CASSQVGQGFMGMTF. The chain couples TRBV4-1 to TRBJ2-6; tentative D call: TRBD1 (6 bases). The V gene's germline CDR1 is MGHRA and CDR2 YSYEKL. Deletions cut 1 base from V and 17 bases from J, with 21 bases between. CDR3 size: 15 residues.

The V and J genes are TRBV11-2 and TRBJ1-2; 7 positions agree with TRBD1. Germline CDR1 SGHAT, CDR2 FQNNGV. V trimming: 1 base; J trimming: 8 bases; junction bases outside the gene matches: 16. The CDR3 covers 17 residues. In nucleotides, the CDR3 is TGTGCCAGCAGCTTAGCCACAGGGGAGACCTCCTTCGGGGGCTACACCTTC. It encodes CASSLATGETSFGGYTF.

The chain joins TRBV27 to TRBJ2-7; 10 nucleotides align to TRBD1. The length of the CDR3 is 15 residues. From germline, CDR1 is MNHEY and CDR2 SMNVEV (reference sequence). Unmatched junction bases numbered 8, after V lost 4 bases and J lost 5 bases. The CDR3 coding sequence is TGTGCCAGCAGTTATCCCGGGACAGGGGCTAACGAGCAGTACTTC. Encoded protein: CASSYPGTGANEQYF.

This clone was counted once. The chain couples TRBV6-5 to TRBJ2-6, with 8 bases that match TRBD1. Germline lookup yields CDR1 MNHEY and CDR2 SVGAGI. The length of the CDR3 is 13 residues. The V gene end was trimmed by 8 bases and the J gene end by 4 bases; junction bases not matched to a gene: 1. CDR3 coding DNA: TGTGCCAGCCAGGGGGCAGGGGCCAACGTCCTGACTTTC. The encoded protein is CASQGAGANVLTF.

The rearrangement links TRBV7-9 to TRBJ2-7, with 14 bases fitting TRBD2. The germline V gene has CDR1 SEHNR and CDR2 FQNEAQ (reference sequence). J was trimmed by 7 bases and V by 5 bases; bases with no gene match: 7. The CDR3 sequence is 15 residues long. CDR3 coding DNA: TGTGCCAGCAGCACCCGACTAGCGGGAGGGGGAGAGCAGTACTTC. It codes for CASSTRLAGGGEQYF.

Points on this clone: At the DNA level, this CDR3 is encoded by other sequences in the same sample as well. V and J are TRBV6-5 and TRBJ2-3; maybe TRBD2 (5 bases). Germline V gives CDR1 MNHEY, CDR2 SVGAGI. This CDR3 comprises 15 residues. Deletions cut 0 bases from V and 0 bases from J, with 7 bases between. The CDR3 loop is CASSYSRGSTDTQYF. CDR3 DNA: TGTGCCAGCAGTTACTCGCGCGGGAGCACAGATACGCAGTATTTT.

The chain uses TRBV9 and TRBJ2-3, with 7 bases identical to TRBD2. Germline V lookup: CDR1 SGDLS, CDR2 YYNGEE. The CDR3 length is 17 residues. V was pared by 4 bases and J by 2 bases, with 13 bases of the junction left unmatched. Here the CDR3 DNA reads TGTGCCAGCAGCACCGGGGCTAGCGGCTTACCCACAGATACGCAGTATTTT. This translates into CASSTGASGLPTDTQYF.

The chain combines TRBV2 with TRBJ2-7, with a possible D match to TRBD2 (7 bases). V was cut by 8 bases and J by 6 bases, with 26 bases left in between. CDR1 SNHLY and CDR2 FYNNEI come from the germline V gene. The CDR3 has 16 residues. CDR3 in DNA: TGTGCCAGCCTGCCGGACGGACTCTCTAGGGGGGGCGAGCAGTACTTC. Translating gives CASLPDGLSRGGEQYF.

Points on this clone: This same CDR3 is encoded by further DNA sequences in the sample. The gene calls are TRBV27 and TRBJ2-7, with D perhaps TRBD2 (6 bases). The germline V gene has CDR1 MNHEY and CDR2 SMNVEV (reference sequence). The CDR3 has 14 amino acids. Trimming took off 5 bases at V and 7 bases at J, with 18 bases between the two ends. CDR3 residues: CASSLGTAAGEQYF. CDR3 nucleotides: TGTGCCAGCAGTCTCGGGACGGCTGCGGGGGAGCAGTACTTC.

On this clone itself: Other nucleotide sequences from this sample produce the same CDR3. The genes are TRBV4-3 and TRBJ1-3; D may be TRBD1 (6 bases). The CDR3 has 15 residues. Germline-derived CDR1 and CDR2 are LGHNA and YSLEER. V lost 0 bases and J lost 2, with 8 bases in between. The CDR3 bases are TGCGCCAGCAGCCAAGACCAGGGGACTGGAAACACCATATATTTT. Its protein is CASSQDQGTGNTIYF.

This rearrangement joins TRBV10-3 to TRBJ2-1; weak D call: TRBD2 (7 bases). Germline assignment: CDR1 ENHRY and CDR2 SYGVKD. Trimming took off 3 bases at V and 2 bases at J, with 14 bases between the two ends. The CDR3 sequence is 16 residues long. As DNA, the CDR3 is TGTGCCATCAGTGACGGGGGGCTAGCTACCTACAATGAGCAGTTCTTC. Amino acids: CAISDGGLATYNEQFF.

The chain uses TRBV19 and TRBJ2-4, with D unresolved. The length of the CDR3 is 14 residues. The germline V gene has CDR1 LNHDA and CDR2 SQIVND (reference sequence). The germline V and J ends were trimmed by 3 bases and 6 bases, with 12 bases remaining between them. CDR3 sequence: CASSIAVDGNIQYF. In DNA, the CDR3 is TGTGCCAGTAGTATCGCCGTGGACGGAAACATTCAGTACTTC.

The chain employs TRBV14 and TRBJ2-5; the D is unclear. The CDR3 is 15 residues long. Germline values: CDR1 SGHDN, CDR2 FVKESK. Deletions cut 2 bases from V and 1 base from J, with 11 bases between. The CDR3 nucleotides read TGTGCCAGCAGCCAAAAATTGGCGGTCCAAGAGACCCAGTACTTC. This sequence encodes CASSQKLAVQETQYF.